This T cell receptor (beta chain) was obtained from a study of blood T cell repertoires in COVID-19. On the study more broadly: Acute and convalescent COVID-19 specimens originated in the United States, Italy and Spain.

Germline values: CDR1 SNHLY, CDR2 FYNNEI. The CDR3 runs to 15 residues. After removal of 9 bases from V and 1 base from J, the junction contained 10 bases not matched to a gene. The age range of participants was about 18 to 100 years, with residence in roughly 25 US areas. Those designated as exposed participants met a COVID-19 case within 2 weeks before study entry. Produced via immunoSEQ multiplex PCR; TCRdb's table is partial and in-frame only. This sample has 250,000 to 400,000 clones, with 75% to 90% found just once. This receptor was taken from a woman aged 25 to 45 who had been exposed to COVID-19. Sequencing was done on a sample of PBMCs or T cells enriched from blood (not recorded which). This sequence joins TRBV2 and TRBJ2-3, with TRBD1 identical over 7 bases. This CDR3 reads CASSEQGWGTDTQYF. CDR3 nucleotides: TGTGCCAGTTCCGAACAGGGGTGGGGCACAGATACGCAGTATTTT.